A single T cell receptor beta chain is shown here with its context. Sequenced by immunoSEQ multiplex PCR; TCRdb stores in-frame clones only, minus some. The sample has about 55,000 clones, approximately 88% seen once; the top ten hold around 4.3%. The sample originates from a study of OX40 agonist ivuxolimab in advanced cancers. Study background: The dose of intravenous ivuxolimab that patients received every 2 weeks ranged from 0.01 to 10 mg/kg. A diagnosis of hepatocellular carcinoma, melanoma, renal cell or head and neck cancer was present in dose-escalation patients.

With autoimmune disease history or systemic immunosuppression, patients were excluded. Source: CD4+ or CD8+ T cells sorted from blood, taken in a trial of the OX40 agonist ivuxolimab. This clonotype was sampled from an adult with an advanced solid tumor such as melanoma, head and neck, liver or kidney cancer.

The CDR3: CASSQNSNRGEETQYF. The CDR3 DNA sequence: TGTGCCAGCAGTCAGAACAGCAACAGGGGTGAGGAGACCCAGTACTTC. V usage is TRBV27 and J usage is TRBJ2-5; 7 nucleotides line up with TRBD1. This CDR3 contains 16 residues. The V gene's germline CDR1 is MNHEY and CDR2 SMNVEV (reference sequence). V was clipped by 5 bases and J by 5 bases; unmatched bases: 14.